Each of the 31 T cell receptor beta chains below was sequenced from the same sample in a study of blood T cell repertoires in COVID-19. The repertoire was sequenced with immunoSEQ multiplex PCR; TCRdb's copy has only in-frame clones and lacks some. The table shows about 170,000 clones, with approximately 84% occurring only once. The sequenced sample was peripheral blood. The receptors derive from a man between 65 and 85 years old with active or convalescent COVID-19.

This clone has just a few counts. This chain uses TRBV3-1 (or the pseudogene TRBV3-2) with TRBJ1-1, with D maybe TRBD1 (6 bases). The V gene lost 3 bases and the J gene lost 5 bases, with 10 bases spanning the gap. Germline V CDR1 and CDR2: LGHDT, YNNKEL (reference sequence). There are 13 residues in the CDR3. Here the CDR3 reads CASSQGAWTEAFF. The CDR3 nucleotides read TGTGCCAGCAGCCAGGGGGCTTGGACTGAAGCTTTCTTT.

As DNA, the CDR3 is TGTGCCAGCTCACCGGGACAGCTAAGCAATCAGCCCCAGCATTTT. Amino acid sequence: CASSPGQLSNQPQHF. V and J are TRBV18 and TRBJ1-5; 7 bases match TRBD1. Losses at the gene ends were 3 bases for V and 1 base for J; bases not matched to a gene: 3. Germline V gene lookup returns CDR1 KGHSH and CDR2 LQKENI. The CDR3 loop spans 15 amino acids.

This clone was seen a handful of times. The rearrangement uses TRBV18 and TRBJ1-1; D unclear. The CDR3 sequence is 14 residues long. The V and J ends lost 3 bases and 0 bases respectively, with 8 bases between them. Per germline, CDR1 KGHSH and CDR2 LQKENI. The CDR3 sequence: CASSPLALNTEAFF. CDR3 coding DNA: TGTGCCAGCTCACCTCTAGCCTTGAACACTGAAGCTTTCTTT.

The rearrangement links TRBV10-2 to TRBJ2-3; TRBD2 matches 8 bases. The CDR3 length is 15 residues. Germline V gene data show CDR1 as WSHSY and CDR2 as SAAADI. V shed 4 bases, J shed 4 bases, and the junction held 7 bases outside the gene matches. The CDR3 spells CASSVRREAADTQYF. The CDR3 bases are TGCGCCAGCAGTGTGCGGCGGGAGGCCGCAGATACGCAGTATTTT.

The chain links TRBV19 to TRBJ1-6, with a tentative D call TRBD1 (5 bases). The CDR3 runs to 15 residues. Germline-derived CDR1 and CDR2 are LNHDA and SQIVND (reference sequence). With 0 bases removed from V and 9 bases from J, the gap between germline ends came to 12 bases. CDR3 DNA sequence: TGTGCCAGTAGTATAGATCGTCGGACAACTTCACCCCTCCACTTT. It translates to CASSIDRRTTSPLHF. The full variable domain, in which reference TRBV19 and TRBJ1-6 provide the parts outside the CDR3, is DGGITQSPKYLFRKEGQNVTLSCEQNLNHDAMYWYRQDPGQGLRLIYYSQIVNDFQKGDIAEGYSVSREKKESFPLTVTSAQKNPTAFYLCASSIDRRTTSPLHFGNGTRLTVT.

V and J are TRBV30 and TRBJ2-7; D unclear. The CDR3 loop spans 12 amino acids. The V end lost 0 bases, the J end lost 5 bases, and 8 bases lay between the germline ends. The germline V gene encodes CDR1 GTSNPN and CDR2 SVGIG (reference sequence). The CDR3 nucleotides read TGTGCCTGGAGTGTACGGAGAGACGAGCAGTACTTC. Its translation: CAWSVRRDEQYF.

The rearrangement links TRBV7-2 to TRBJ1-5, with D perhaps matching TRBD1 (5 bases). The CDR3 is 15 residues long. Looked up from germline, CDR1 is SGHTA and CDR2 is FQGNSA. Trimming took off 4 bases at V and 0 bases at J, with 10 bases between the two ends. For the CDR3, the DNA is TGTGCCAGCAGCTCCCAGGGATATAGCAATCAGCCCCAGCATTTT. Encoded protein: CASSSQGYSNQPQHF. The full variable domain, in which reference TRBV7-2 and TRBJ1-5 provide the parts outside the CDR3, is GAGVSQSPSNKVTEKGKDVELRCDPISGHTALYWYRQSLGQGLEFLIYFQGNSAPDKSGLPSDRFSAERTGGSVSTLTIQRTQQEDSAVYLCASSSQGYSNQPQHFGDGTRLSIL.

J is TRBJ2-7 and V is TRBV4-1, with 10 positions matching TRBD2. This CDR3 contains 17 residues. Trimming at V came to 1 base and at J to 4 bases, leaving 10 bases not matched to a gene. The germline V gene has CDR1 MGHRA and CDR2 YSYEKL. The CDR3 protein is CASSQVQREGQPYEQYF. The CDR3, as DNA: TGCGCCAGCAGCCAAGTGCAGCGGGAGGGCCAGCCGTACGAGCAGTACTTC.

CDR3 in amino acids: CASSEATTGLAKNIQYF. The CDR3 nucleotides read TGCGCCAGCAGTGAGGCTACCACAGGTCTAGCCAAAAACATTCAGTACTTC. This chain connects TRBV10-1 to TRBJ2-4; D is perhaps TRBD1 (5 bases). The ends were cut back, 2 bases at V and 0 bases at J, with 14 bases in the middle. CDR1 is WNHNN, CDR2 SYGVQD, per germline (reference sequence). The CDR3 length is 17 residues.

The chain couples TRBV5-1 to TRBJ2-5; 9 positions match TRBD2. Germline V gene lookup returns CDR1 SGHRS and CDR2 YFSETQ. CDR3 length: 18 residues. The CDR3: CPRSLDRGAGGKQETQYF. As DNA, the CDR3 is TGCCCCCGCAGCTTGGATCGGGGGGCGGGAGGGAAACAAGAGACCCAGTACTTC.

The gene calls are TRBV10-3 and TRBJ1-4, with D hard to call. This CDR3 spans 18 amino acids. Per germline, CDR1 ENHRY and CDR2 SYGVKD. V was trimmed by 0 bases and J by 0 bases, leaving 14 bases between them. The CDR3 region is CAISESFFVATTNEKLFF. Written as DNA, the CDR3 is TGTGCCATCAGTGAGTCTTTTTTTGTCGCGACAACTAATGAAAAACTGTTTTTT.

The chain combines TRBV18 with TRBJ1-2; TRBD1 matches at 9 bases. Trimming removed 4 bases from V and 8 bases from J; junction bases left unmatched: 8. The CDR3 is 14 amino acids. Germline CDR1 reads KGHSH; CDR2 reads LQKENI. CDR3 loop: CASSQSTGGDGYTF. The DNA for the CDR3 is TGTGCCAGCTCACAATCTACAGGGGGCGACGGCTACACCTTC. The full variable domain, completed using reference TRBV18 and TRBJ1-2, is NAGVMQNPRHLVRRRGQEARLRCSPMKGHSHVYWYRQLPEEGLKFMVYLQKENIIDESGMPKERFSAEFPKEGPSILRIQQVVRGDSAAYFCASSQSTGGDGYTFGSGTRLTVV.

The chain uses TRBV27 and TRBJ1-2; 9 positions match TRBD1. Trimming took 4 bases from V and 9 from J; bases not matched to a gene: 6. Germline CDR1 is MNHEY and CDR2 is SMNVEV (reference sequence). CDR3 size: 13 residues. This chain's CDR3 is CASSSQGARSYTF. The DNA of the CDR3 is TGTGCCAGCAGTTCACAGGGGGCTCGGAGCTACACCTTC.

This CDR3 is CASSLAAGQETQYF. CDR3 nucleotide sequence: TGTGCCAGCAGTTTAGCGGCGGGACAAGAGACCCAGTACTTC. The chain links TRBV28 to TRBJ2-5; D perhaps matches TRBD2 (6 bases). V lost 2 bases and J 2 bases, leaving 9 bases between the germline ends. The CDR3 length is 14 residues. Germline CDR1 is MDHEN and CDR2 is SYDVKM.

The chain employs TRBV11-2 and TRBJ2-7; TRBD1 matches at 8 bases. The CDR3 is 14 amino acids. The V gene end was trimmed by 2 bases and the J gene end by 5 bases; junction bases not matched to a gene: 5. Germline V CDR1 and CDR2: SGHAT, FQNNGV. The CDR3 protein is CASSLYDRGNEQYF. Written as DNA, the CDR3 is TGTGCCAGCAGCTTATATGACAGGGGCAACGAGCAGTACTTC.

V gene TRBV6-6 combines with J gene TRBJ2-5; 7 nucleotides agree with TRBD1. This CDR3 contains 14 residues. CDR1 is MNHNY and CDR2 is SVGAGI in the germline V gene (reference sequence). Losses at the gene ends were 1 base for V and 3 bases for J; bases not matched to a gene: 2. CDR3 sequence reads: CASSYLGTEETQYF. The DNA for the CDR3 is TGTGCCAGCAGTTACTTAGGGACAGAAGAGACCCAGTACTTC.

CDR3 sequence reads: CAGHRDRGIEQFF. CDR3 DNA: TGTGCCGGACACCGGGACAGGGGAATCGAGCAGTTCTTC. The gene calls are TRBV2 and TRBJ2-1; TRBD1 matches 10 bases. The CDR3 is 13 amino acids. Germline CDR1 SNHLY, CDR2 FYNNEI. The V segment lost 11 bases and the J segment 10 bases; nucleotides outside the gene matches: 11.

CDR3 sequence (DNA): TGTGCCAGCAGCCGGGGACTAGCGGGAAGGAATGAGCAGTTCTTC. Protein product: CASSRGLAGRNEQFF. This chain joins TRBV6-5 and TRBJ2-1; 13 bases agree with TRBD2. The J segment lost 7 bases and the V segment lost 6 bases, leaving 6 bases of the junction unmatched. The CDR3 consists of 15 residues. Germline-derived CDR1 and CDR2 are MNHEY and SVGAGI.

The DNA of the CDR3 is TGTGCCAGCAGCCAGGGCATCTCCGGGACAGGGGGCTACTCCTACGAGCAGTACTTC. Residues: CASSQGISGTGGYSYEQYF. This sequence joins TRBV3-1 (or the pseudogene TRBV3-2) and TRBJ2-7, with 12 bases fitting TRBD1. In germline, CDR1 is LGHDT, CDR2 YNNKEL (reference sequence). J lost 0 bases, V lost 3 bases, and 12 bases had no gene match. CDR3 length: 19 amino acids.

This clone appeared a few times. This chain joins TRBV11-3 and TRBJ1-1, with 7 bases lining up with TRBD1. Germline CDR1 and CDR2: SGHNT and YENEEA. The V and J ends lost 5 bases and 6 bases, in that order; junction bases with no gene match: 3. This CDR3 spans 12 amino acids. This CDR3 is CASSGGTAEAFF. The CDR3 DNA reads as TGTGCCAGCAGCGGCGGGACAGCTGAAGCTTTCTTT. The full variable domain, in which reference TRBV11-3 and TRBJ1-1 provide the parts outside the CDR3, is EAGVVQSPRYKIIEKKQPVAFWCNPISGHNTLYWYLQNLGQGPELLIRYENEEAVDDSQLPKDRFSAERLKGVDSTLKIQPAELGDSAVYLCASSGGTAEAFFGQGTRLTVV.

This clone was seen many times. The chain is built from TRBV9 and TRBJ2-1; D is possibly TRBD1 (6 bases). This CDR3 is 16 amino acids long. Germline V CDR1 and CDR2: SGDLS, YYNGEE. Trimming cost V 4 bases and J 0 bases, with 14 bases left between them. The CDR3: CASSSTRGSSYNEQFF. DNA of the CDR3: TGTGCCAGCAGCTCCACCAGGGGTAGCTCCTACAATGAGCAGTTCTTC.

This clone was seen once. The DNA of the CDR3 is TGTGCCAGCAGTTACTCTCCGCGCAATGAGCAGTTCTTC. Its protein product is CASSYSPRNEQFF. The V gene is TRBV6-2 or TRBV6-3, the J gene TRBJ2-1; no firm D call. Germline V gene lookup returns CDR1 MNHEY and CDR2 SVGEGT. Trimming cost V 0 bases and J 6 bases, with 6 bases left between them. This CDR3 spans 13 amino acids.

The rearrangement uses TRBV5-4 and TRBJ1-2; D gene uncertain. CDR1 is SGHNT, CDR2 YYREEE, per germline (reference sequence). This CDR3 is 15 amino acids long. Between the trimmed V and J ends, which lost 0 bases and 7 bases, there was a span of 16 bases. The CDR3, as DNA: TGTGCCAGCAGCTTGGCCGGGGTAATTCTTATTGGCTACACCTTC. Residues: CASSLAGVILIGYTF.

V gene TRBV5-1 combines with J gene TRBJ2-7; 9 bases align to TRBD1. CDR1 is SGHRS and CDR2 is YFSETQ in the germline V gene. The CDR3 extends over 16 amino acids. The trim removed 3 bases at V and 2 bases at J, leaving 9 bases unmatched. CDR3 sequence (DNA): TGCGCCAGCAGCTGGGCCGGGACAGGGAGCCCCTACGAGCAGTACTTC. Translation: CASSWAGTGSPYEQYF.

The chain employs TRBV7-2 and TRBJ2-7; perhaps TRBD1 as D (5 bases). Trimming left V 2 bases short and J 3 bases short, with 11 bases between. Germline lookup yields CDR1 SGHTA and CDR2 FQGNSA. The CDR3 covers 14 residues. CDR3 in DNA: TGTGCCAGCAGCTTATTTCAGGGTGGCTACGAGCAGTACTTC. Translation gives CASSLFQGGYEQYF. Combining the CDR3 with reference TRBV7-2 and TRBJ2-7 gives the whole variable domain GAGVSQSPSNKVTEKGKDVELRCDPISGHTALYWYRQSLGQGLEFLIYFQGNSAPDKSGLPSDRFSAERTGGSVSTLTIQRTQQEDSAVYLCASSLFQGGYEQYFGPGTRLTVT.

The chain couples TRBV14 to TRBJ1-6, with D unresolved. CDR1 is SGHDN and CDR2 is FVKESK in the germline V gene. The CDR3 has 15 amino acids. Trimming stripped 4 bases from V and 8 bases from J, with 15 bases between. The CDR3 coding sequence is TGTGCCAGCAGCCCTAGCCCTTCGGCTTATTCACCCCTCCACTTT. Its translation is CASSPSPSAYSPLHF.

The count of this clone is one. The chain joins TRBV28 to TRBJ2-2; D is unresolved. From germline, CDR1 is MDHEN and CDR2 SYDVKM. This CDR3 has 13 amino acids. V lost 9 bases and J 4 bases, leaving 12 bases between the germline ends. The CDR3 nucleotides are TGTGCCAGTTCGCGGATGGGCACCGGGGAGCTGTTTTTT. Translated, it gives CASSRMGTGELFF.

The chain combines TRBV25-1 with TRBJ1-1; 7 bases fit TRBD1. This CDR3 region has 15 residues. The V and J ends lost 3 bases and 2 bases, in that order; junction bases with no gene match: 6. Germline assignment: CDR1 MGHDK and CDR2 SYGVNS. The chain's CDR3 is CASSDPRTGNTEAFF. CDR3 nucleotides: TGTGCCAGCAGTGACCCTCGGACAGGCAACACTGAAGCTTTCTTT.

J is TRBJ1-4 and V is TRBV18, with 9 bases that match TRBD1. Per germline, CDR1 KGHSH and CDR2 LQKENI. The CDR3 runs 15 residues. V trimming: 1 base; J trimming: 8 bases; junction bases outside the gene matches: 5. The CDR3: CASSPLQGAREKLFF. The CDR3 region has the DNA TGTGCCAGCTCACCACTACAGGGGGCGAGGGAAAAACTGTTTTTT.

This chain connects TRBV28 to TRBJ1-2; 9 bases map to TRBD1. V shed 7 bases and J 6 bases; nucleotides not matched to a gene: 18. The CDR3 consists of 17 residues. The germline V gene encodes CDR1 MDHEN and CDR2 SYDVKM. The CDR3, as DNA: TGTGCCAGCACCTCGCTGGACAGGGGCCCCAACCGAGATGGCTACACCTTC. Translation gives CASTSLDRGPNRDGYTF.

The chain has TRBV15 and TRBJ1-4; D is uncertain. Germline lookup yields CDR1 LNHNV and CDR2 YYDKDF (reference sequence). V lost 1 base and J lost 4, with 7 bases in between. The CDR3 has 14 amino acids. This CDR3 is CATSRVGNNEKLFF. As DNA, the CDR3 is TGTGCCACCAGCAGAGTCGGGAATAATGAAAAACTGTTTTTT.